This entry describes one TCR beta chain. The data derive from a study of OX40 agonist ivuxolimab in advanced cancers. The assay was immunoSEQ multiplex PCR, and TCRdb's table has in-frame clones only and misses some. Found here are 71,000 or so clones, around nine tenths of them singletons; the top ten hold roughly 0.79%. The CDR3 has 22 residues. Looked up from germline, CDR1 is MGHRA and CDR2 is YSYEKL. Trimming cost V 0 bases and J 8 bases, with 35 bases left between them. The gene calls are TRBV4-1 and TRBJ2-1; a weak D match, TRBD2 (6 bases). The receptor was isolated from an adult with an advanced solid tumor such as melanoma, head and neck, liver or kidney cancer. The sample here was CD4+ or CD8+ T cells sorted from blood, taken in a trial of the OX40 agonist ivuxolimab. The CDR3 is CASSQEIGGAVGGPLNSDEQFF. In DNA, the CDR3 is TGCGCCAGCAGCCAAGAGATTGGAGGGGCGGTTGGAGGGCCCCTCAATAGCGATGAGCAGTTCTTC.